These 31 T cell receptor beta chains originate from one sample sequenced in a study of blood T cell repertoires in COVID-19. The method was immunoSEQ multiplex PCR; TCRdb's version includes in-frame clones alone and lacks a portion of them. The profile shows 210,000 or so clones, about nine tenths of them singletons. Sequenced sample: peripheral blood. Receptors originate from a woman in her thirties or forties with acute or convalescent COVID-19.

The CDR3 nucleotides read TGTGCCAGCAGCCGGGGCGGCGGGGGGGCACTTGGAGATACGCAGTATTTT. As protein: CASSRGGGGALGDTQYF. The gene calls are TRBV3-1 (or the pseudogene TRBV3-2) and TRBJ2-3; the match to TRBD2 covers 9 bases. The CDR3 sequence is 17 residues long. CDR1 and CDR2 (germline): LGHDT, YNNKEL (reference sequence). With V trimmed by 4 bases and J by 5 bases, 13 bases remained unmatched.

This clone was recorded a few times. The J gene is TRBJ2-2, the V gene TRBV11-1; 8 bases fit TRBD2. The CDR3 runs 16 residues. Germline CDR1 reads SGHAT; CDR2 reads FQDESV (reference sequence). Unmatched junction bases numbered 13, after V lost 5 bases and J lost 8 bases. CDR3 nucleotides: TGTGCCAGCAGCCCCGGGGTAGCGGGGCCCTATGGGGAGCTGTTTTTT. It encodes CASSPGVAGPYGELFF.

V is TRBV27 and J is TRBJ2-2; tentatively, D is TRBD1 (5 bases). CDR1 and CDR2 from the germline V gene are MNHEY and SMNVEV (reference sequence). V lost 4 bases to trimming and J lost 6 bases, with 12 bases between them. The CDR3 consists of 14 residues. DNA for the CDR3: TGTGCCAGCAGTTCTTCAGGGATTTCCGGGGAGCTGTTTTTT. Its translation is CASSSSGISGELFF.

V and J are TRBV6-5 and TRBJ2-3, with TRBD1 as a possible D gene (6 bases). V was trimmed by 5 bases and J by 2 bases, leaving 11 bases between them. Germline values: CDR1 MNHEY, CDR2 SVGAGI. The CDR3 runs 14 residues. In DNA form, the CDR3 reads TGTGCCAGCAGTCAACAGGGATACACAGATACGCAGTATTTT. Protein sequence: CASSQQGYTDTQYF.

The chain links TRBV5-1 to TRBJ1-5; 7 nucleotides line up with TRBD1. The germline CDR1 and CDR2 sequences are SGHRS and YFSETQ. There are 15 residues in the CDR3. The J segment lost 3 bases and the V segment lost 2 bases, leaving 5 bases of the junction unmatched. The CDR3 nucleotides are TGCGCCAGCAGCTTCACAGGGGCGAACAATCAGCCCCAGCATTTT. Translation: CASSFTGANNQPQHF.

The chain joins TRBV19 to TRBJ1-4; D is perhaps TRBD1 (6 bases). Per germline, CDR1 LNHDA and CDR2 SQIVND (reference sequence). V lost 7 bases, J lost 5 bases, and 14 bases lay in between. There are 14 residues in the CDR3. CDR3: CASKARQANEKLFF. Written as DNA, the CDR3 is TGTGCCAGTAAGGCCCGACAGGCGAATGAAAAACTGTTTTTT.

The rearrangement joins TRBV3-1 (or the pseudogene TRBV3-2) to TRBJ2-3; 7 nucleotides match TRBD2. V trimming: 3 bases; J trimming: 3 bases; junction bases outside the gene matches: 0. This CDR3 contains 13 residues. The V gene's germline CDR1 is LGHDT and CDR2 YNNKEL (reference sequence). The CDR3 DNA sequence: TGTGCCAGCAGCCAGGGACTAACAGATACGCAGTATTTT. Translating gives CASSQGLTDTQYF.

The CDR3 DNA reads TGTGCCAGCAGCCCCCCAGCAGGGCGCTTGAACACTGAAGCTTTCTTT. Translation gives CASSPPAGRLNTEAFF. V gene TRBV7-8 combines with J gene TRBJ1-1; TRBD1 is a possible D gene (5 bases). Germline values: CDR1 SGHVS, CDR2 FQNEAQ. This CDR3 has 16 amino acids. The V and J ends lost 5 bases and 0 bases respectively, with 16 bases between them.

V gene TRBV18 combines with J gene TRBJ2-3, with 10 bases lining up with TRBD1. Trimming removed 3 bases from V and 4 bases from J; junction bases left unmatched: 10. Germline CDR1 is KGHSH and CDR2 is LQKENI. CDR3 length: 17 amino acids. The CDR3 nucleotides read TGTGCCAGCTCACCTCCGGTGGACAGGGGGGAGGCAGATACGCAGTATTTT. Encoded protein: CASSPPVDRGEADTQYF.

J is TRBJ1-2 and V is TRBV30; D not resolved. From germline, CDR1 is GTSNPN and CDR2 SVGIG (reference sequence). The CDR3 consists of 11 residues. The germline V and J ends were trimmed by 2 bases and 7 bases, with 8 bases remaining between them. CDR3 coding DNA: TGTGCCTGGAGTACAGCTGGTGGCTACACCTTC. Protein: CAWSTAGGYTF.

This clone appeared a few times. The genes are TRBV27 and TRBJ2-3; 16 bases line up with TRBD2. From germline, CDR1 is MNHEY and CDR2 SMNVEV (reference sequence). The CDR3 is 18 amino acids. Losses at the gene ends were 4 bases for V and 0 bases for J; bases not matched to a gene: 4. The CDR3 sequence is CASSWGLAGGKSTDTQYF. CDR3 coding DNA: TGTGCCAGCAGTTGGGGACTAGCGGGGGGGAAAAGCACAGATACGCAGTATTTT.

The rearrangement joins TRBV7-2 to TRBJ1-5; D gene ambiguous. There are 16 residues in the CDR3. The ends were cut back, 1 base at V and 0 bases at J, with 10 bases in the middle. Germline CDR1 reads SGHTA; CDR2 reads FQGNSA. In nucleotides, the CDR3 is TGTGCCAGCAGCTTAGGGGCAGGTGATAGCAATCAGCCCCAGCATTTT. Protein: CASSLGAGDSNQPQHF.

The chain carries TRBV5-5 and TRBJ1-1; D is undetermined. This CDR3 spans 15 amino acids. Trimming shortened V by 1 base and J by 8 bases, and 18 bases separated the two germline ends. Germline values: CDR1 SGHKS, CDR2 YYEKEE (reference sequence). CDR3: CASSLSSVLSAEAFF. The CDR3 DNA is TGTGCCAGCAGCTTGAGTTCGGTATTATCCGCCGAAGCTTTCTTT.

The chain carries TRBV7-7 and TRBJ2-1; 13 bases are a match to TRBD2. V was pared by 5 bases and J by 7 bases, with 2 bases of the junction left unmatched. There are 14 residues in the CDR3. Germline CDR1 SSHAT, CDR2 FNYEAQ (reference sequence). The CDR3 here is CASSTSGGVNEQFF. DNA for the CDR3: TGTGCCAGCAGCACTAGCGGGGGGGTTAATGAGCAGTTCTTC.

V gene TRBV30 combines with J gene TRBJ1-1; a possible D gene is TRBD1 (6 bases). CDR1 and CDR2 (germline): GTSNPN, SVGIG (reference sequence). Trimming shortened V by 2 bases and J by 11 bases, and 18 bases separated the two germline ends. The length of the CDR3 is 13 residues. The CDR3 protein is CAWSHNGRTGAFF. Written as DNA, the CDR3 is TGTGCCTGGAGTCATAACGGGCGCACAGGGGCTTTCTTT. The variable domain in full, with the rest retrieved from reference TRBV30 and TRBJ1-1, is SQTIHQWPATLVQPVGSPLSLECTVEGTSNPNLYWYRQAAGRGLQLLFYSVGIGQISSEVPQNLSASRPQDRQFILSSKKLLLSDSGFYLCAWSHNGRTGAFFGQGTRLTVV.

This rearrangement joins TRBV29-1 to TRBJ2-5; D is uncertain. CDR1 is SQVTM, CDR2 ANQGSEA, per germline. V gave up 4 bases and J gave up 1 base, with 7 bases separating them. This CDR3 contains 12 residues. In DNA, the CDR3 is TGCAGCGTTGTACGGGTCCAAGAGACCCAGTACTTC. Residues: CSVVRVQETQYF.

The chain has TRBV5-6 and TRBJ1-5; no clear D. This CDR3 contains 14 residues. CDR1 is SGHDT and CDR2 is YYEEEE in the germline V gene. Trimming took 0 bases from V and 4 from J, leaving 8 bases between them. CDR3 sequence reads: CASSLGRQNQPQHF. In nucleotides, the CDR3 is TGTGCCAGCAGCTTGGGGCGGCAAAATCAGCCCCAGCATTTT.

The genes are TRBV18 and TRBJ2-7; D remains unclear. The CDR3 is 13 residues long. Trimming shortened V by 3 bases and J by 5 bases, and 11 bases separated the two germline ends. The germline V gene has CDR1 KGHSH and CDR2 LQKENI. CDR3 coding DNA: TGTGCCAGCTCACCCAACCTCAGTGACGAGCAGTACGTC. The encoded protein is CASSPNLSDEQYV.

The genes are TRBV3-1 (or the pseudogene TRBV3-2) and TRBJ1-3; 7 positions agree with TRBD1. The CDR3 has 15 amino acids. CDR1 LGHDT and CDR2 YNNKEL come from the germline V gene (reference sequence). V lost 3 bases to trimming and J lost 3 bases; unmatched junction nucleotides: 5. DNA of the CDR3: TGTGCCAGCAGCCAGGCAGGGGGGAGTGGAAACACCATATATTTT. Translating gives CASSQAGGSGNTIYF.

V is TRBV5-1 and J is TRBJ2-3, with D possibly being TRBD1 (6 bases). Germline V gene sequence: CDR1 SGHRS, CDR2 YFSETQ. With 0 bases removed from V and 3 bases from J, the gap between germline ends came to 11 bases. CDR3 length equals 15 residues. This CDR3 reads CASSLEGQGTDTQYF. CDR3 coding DNA: TGCGCCAGCAGCTTGGAGGGACAAGGGACAGATACGCAGTATTTT.

The J gene is TRBJ1-4, the V gene TRBV30; D is perhaps TRBD1 (6 bases). Germline CDR1 reads GTSNPN; CDR2 reads SVGIG (reference sequence). The CDR3 totals 12 residues. The V gene lost 5 bases and the J gene lost 8 bases, with 12 bases spanning the gap. CDR3 sequence: CAWLGGEEKLFF. In DNA, the CDR3 is TGTGCCTGGTTAGGGGGGGAGGAAAAACTGTTTTTT.

The V call is TRBV5-1, the J call TRBJ2-3; the match to TRBD2 covers 7 bases. The CDR3 runs to 15 residues. V shed 7 bases and J 1 base; nucleotides not matched to a gene: 9. Germline lookup yields CDR1 SGHRS and CDR2 YFSETQ. In DNA form, the CDR3 reads TGCGCCAGCCTCTCTGGGAGGGTGGGCACAGATACGCAGTATTTT. Protein sequence: CASLSGRVGTDTQYF.

CDR3 sequence: CASSLGQEHAEAFF. The CDR3 region has the DNA TGTGCCAGCAGCTTGGGACAGGAACATGCTGAAGCTTTCTTT. The rearrangement links TRBV7-2 to TRBJ1-1, with 8 bases fitting TRBD1. Looked up from germline, CDR1 is SGHTA and CDR2 is FQGNSA. V lost 3 bases and J lost 6; bases outside the gene matches: 6. There are 14 residues in the CDR3.

V and J are TRBV18 and TRBJ2-5, with a possible D match to TRBD2 (6 bases). V shed 0 bases and J shed 5 bases, with 16 bases lying between them. CDR3 size: 16 residues. From germline, CDR1 is KGHSH and CDR2 LQKENI. CDR3 in DNA: TGTGCCAGCTCACCACCGAGTAGGAAAGGGAGGGAGACCCAGTACTTC. This gives the protein CASSPPSRKGRETQYF.

The CDR3 nucleotides are TGTGCCAGCAGTTCCCTCGGGGGGGCAACTGAAGCTTTCTTT. Its protein is CASSSLGGATEAFF. The chain employs TRBV6-5 and TRBJ1-1, with D tentatively TRBD1 (6 bases). V lost 4 bases to trimming and J lost 5 bases, with 14 bases between them. Germline V CDR1 and CDR2: MNHEY, SVGAGI. This CDR3 is built from 14 residues.

This clone was found once. The chain is built from TRBV5-4 and TRBJ2-4, with 8 nucleotides matching TRBD2. Germline-derived CDR1 and CDR2 are SGHNT and YYREEE (reference sequence). The CDR3 loop spans 15 amino acids. Trimming took 0 bases from V and 7 from J; bases not matched to a gene: 6. The CDR3: CASSLAVRGANIQYF. CDR3 coding DNA: TGTGCCAGCAGCTTGGCGGTGCGGGGGGCGAACATTCAGTACTTC.

This CDR3 reads CASSVAAGRTSTDTQYF. In DNA, the CDR3 is TGTGCCAGCAGCGTAGCGGCAGGGAGGACGAGCACAGATACGCAGTATTTT. The gene calls are TRBV9 and TRBJ2-3; TRBD2 is a possible D gene (6 bases). The CDR3 sequence is 17 residues long. Deletions cut 0 bases from V and 0 bases from J, with 14 bases between. Germline-derived CDR1 and CDR2 are SGDLS and YYNGEE.

The chain links TRBV5-6 to TRBJ1-2; D perhaps matches TRBD1 (5 bases). The germline V gene encodes CDR1 SGHDT and CDR2 YYEEEE. The CDR3 runs 11 residues. Between the trimmed V and J ends, which lost 4 bases and 6 bases, there was a span of 7 bases. CDR3 nucleotides: TGTGCCAGCAGCCAAGGGGATGGCTACACCTTC. Its translation: CASSQGDGYTF.

The V call is TRBV11-3, the J call TRBJ1-1; TRBD1 matches at 8 bases. The V segment lost 3 bases and the J segment 1 base; nucleotides outside the gene matches: 4. The CDR3 spans 15 residues. CDR1 and CDR2 (germline): SGHNT, YENEEA. The CDR3 loop reads CASSLGTGENTEAFF. Here the CDR3 DNA reads TGTGCCAGCAGCTTGGGGACAGGTGAGAACACTGAAGCTTTCTTT. The complete variable domain, with remaining parts taken from reference TRBV11-3 and TRBJ1-1, reads EAGVVQSPRYKIIEKKQPVAFWCNPISGHNTLYWYLQNLGQGPELLIRYENEEAVDDSQLPKDRFSAERLKGVDSTLKIQPAELGDSAVYLCASSLGTGENTEAFFGQGTRLTVV.

The J gene is TRBJ1-1, the V gene TRBV9; no reliable D call. Trimming took 3 bases from V and 1 from J, leaving 7 bases between them. CDR1 is SGDLS and CDR2 is YYNGEE in the germline V gene. The CDR3 extends over 13 amino acids. The CDR3 sequence is CASSAGRNTEAFF. The CDR3 DNA sequence: TGTGCCAGCAGCGCTGGGAGGAACACTGAAGCTTTCTTT.

The CDR3 nucleotides are TGCGCCAGCAGCTTGAGCAGGGGAAACACCATATATTTT. Amino acids: CASSLSRGNTIYF. The V and J genes are TRBV5-1 and TRBJ1-3; no reliable D call. The germline gives CDR1 SGHRS, CDR2 YFSETQ. V lost 1 base and J lost 4, with 6 bases in between. This CDR3 has 13 residues.